The 20 T cell receptor beta chains presented below share a single source sample, sequenced in a study of blood T cell repertoires in COVID-19. TCRdb keeps only in-frame clones here, not all; method: immunoSEQ multiplex PCR. The sample lists approximately 59,000 clones; about 81% were seen once. Sequencing used peripheral blood. The receptors were sampled from a man between 60 and 75 years old with COVID-19, enrolled during active disease.

In its sample, this clone was seen a few times. The rearrangement links TRBV10-3 to TRBJ1-2, with D tentatively TRBD1 (6 bases). CDR1 ENHRY and CDR2 SYGVKD come from the germline V gene. This CDR3 spans 15 amino acids. V was pared by 2 bases and J by 7 bases, with 17 bases between. The CDR3 protein is CAISETLQGTVGYTF. Here the CDR3 DNA reads TGTGCCATCAGTGAGACCCTACAGGGCACGGTTGGCTACACCTTC.

The rearrangement links TRBV3-1 (or the pseudogene TRBV3-2) to TRBJ2-1; D may be TRBD1 (6 bases). In germline, CDR1 is LGHDT, CDR2 YNNKEL (reference sequence). Deletions cut 0 bases from V and 0 bases from J, with 9 bases between. This CDR3 has 16 residues. The CDR3 reads CASSQDWGPSYNEQFF. CDR3 coding DNA: TGTGCCAGCAGCCAAGATTGGGGGCCCTCCTACAATGAGCAGTTCTTC.

This clone was observed a single time. V and J are TRBV24-1 and TRBJ2-5; a possible D gene is TRBD1 (5 bases). The CDR3 extends over 13 amino acids. V was cut by 4 bases and J by 1 base, with 6 bases left in between. Germline CDR1 is KGHDR and CDR2 is SFDVKD. CDR3 nucleotide sequence: TGTGCCACCAGTGAAGGGGTCCAAGAGACCCAGTACTTC. This gives the protein CATSEGVQETQYF.

This chain connects TRBV30 to TRBJ2-7; 9 bases fit TRBD2. The CDR3 runs to 15 residues. J gave up 3 bases and V 3 bases, and 9 bases lay outside the gene matches. Germline V lookup: CDR1 GTSNPN, CDR2 SVGIG (reference sequence). The CDR3 sequence: CAWRGSGGRVYEQYF. The DNA of the CDR3 is TGTGCCTGGAGGGGTAGTGGCGGGAGGGTCTACGAGCAGTACTTC.

This chain uses TRBV5-1 with TRBJ2-1; 8 nucleotides line up with TRBD1. CDR3 length: 16 amino acids. CDR1 is SGHRS and CDR2 is YFSETQ in the germline V gene. V lost 5 bases to trimming and J lost 2 bases; unmatched junction nucleotides: 9. In nucleotides, the CDR3 is TGCGCCAGCAGTAAGGACAGGGAAGGGGCCTACAATGAGCAGTTCTTC. Its protein is CASSKDREGAYNEQFF. The variable domain in full, completed from reference TRBV5-1 and TRBJ2-1, reads KAGVTQTPRYLIKTRGQQVTLSCSPISGHRSVSWYQQTPGQGLQFLFEYFSETQRNKGNFPGRFSGRQFSNSRSEMNVSTLELGDSALYLCASSKDREGAYNEQFFGPGTRLTVL.

This rearrangement joins TRBV27 to TRBJ2-7; TRBD1 agrees at 7 bases. Germline CDR1 and CDR2: MNHEY and SMNVEV (reference sequence). V shed 3 bases and J 4 bases; nucleotides not matched to a gene: 9. The length of the CDR3 is 15 residues. The DNA for the CDR3 is TGTGCCAGCAGTTTCCACCCGGACAGGACTTACGAGCAGTACTTC. Residues: CASSFHPDRTYEQYF.

V usage is TRBV7-2 and J usage is TRBJ2-7, with TRBD2 identical over 7 bases. V lost 3 bases to trimming and J lost 3 bases; unmatched junction nucleotides: 5. The CDR3 extends over 14 amino acids. Germline-derived CDR1 and CDR2 are SGHTA and FQGNSA. The CDR3 DNA follows: TGTGCCAGCAGCTTTTCTAGCGGCAGCTACGAGCAGTACTTC. Encoded protein: CASSFSSGSYEQYF.

This chain uses TRBV7-3 with TRBJ2-7, with 8 bases matching TRBD1. CDR3 length: 17 amino acids. Trimming took 1 base from V and 3 from J; bases not matched to a gene: 11. Germline CDR1 and CDR2: SGHTA and FQGTGA. The CDR3 DNA reads TGTGCCAGCAGCTTAAAAAGTCCGGACAGGGCAAACTACGAGCAGTACTTC. Protein: CASSLKSPDRANYEQYF.

This chain joins TRBV9 and TRBJ2-2, with TRBD2 as a possible D gene (5 bases). Germline loops: CDR1 SGDLS, CDR2 YYNGEE. V was pared by 0 bases and J by 7 bases, with 10 bases between. The CDR3 sequence is 14 residues long. CDR3 bases: TGTGCCAGCAGCGTAGCTACGGCGGGCGGGGAGCTGTTTTTT. Encoded protein: CASSVATAGGELFF.

CDR3 in DNA: TGCAGCGTAGGGACCGGGAGGGGGACCCAGTACTTC. Amino acids: CSVGTGRGTQYF. The chain couples TRBV29-1 to TRBJ2-5, with TRBD2 matching over 8 bases. The J segment lost 7 bases and the V segment lost 6 bases, leaving 7 bases of the junction unmatched. The CDR3 is 12 amino acids. Germline V lookup: CDR1 SQVTM, CDR2 ANQGSEA. Variable domain in full (rest from reference TRBV29-1 and TRBJ2-5): SAVISQKPSRDICQRGTSLTIQCQVDSQVTMMFWYRQQPGQSLTLIATANQGSEATYESGFVIDKFPISRPNLTFSTLTVSNMSPEDSSIYLCSVGTGRGTQYFGPGTRLLVL.

This sequence joins TRBV18 and TRBJ2-7; tentative D call: TRBD2 (6 bases). Trimming removed 4 bases at V and 7 bases at J, with 20 bases between. The CDR3 spans 15 residues. Germline CDR1 reads KGHSH; CDR2 reads LQKENI. As DNA, the CDR3 is TGTGCCAGCTCACAGCCGGGACTTGGGCCTCGGGAGCAGTACTTC. Its translation: CASSQPGLGPREQYF.

The chain joins TRBV6-5 to TRBJ1-4; D gene unclear. CDR3 length: 14 residues. V was shortened by 5 bases and J by 4 bases, with 11 bases between the two germline ends. In germline, CDR1 is MNHEY, CDR2 SVGAGI. The CDR3, as DNA: TGTGCCAGCAGTCTCGGACTGAATAATGAAAAACTGTTTTTT. As protein: CASSLGLNNEKLFF.

This clone appeared a few times. This chain uses TRBV19 with TRBJ2-3; 9 bases fit TRBD1. V was pared by 6 bases and J by 2 bases, with 6 bases of the junction left unmatched. The CDR3 covers 15 residues. The germline V gene encodes CDR1 LNHDA and CDR2 SQIVND (reference sequence). For the CDR3, the DNA is TGTGCCAGTAGCCCGGACAGGGGACCCACAGATACGCAGTATTTT. Its translation is CASSPDRGPTDTQYF. Full variable domain (rest looked up from reference TRBV19 and TRBJ2-3): DGGITQSPKYLFRKEGQNVTLSCEQNLNHDAMYWYRQDPGQGLRLIYYSQIVNDFQKGDIAEGYSVSREKKESFPLTVTSAQKNPTAFYLCASSPDRGPTDTQYFGPGTRLTVL.

The rearrangement links TRBV11-1 to TRBJ1-4, with 7 nucleotides matching TRBD1. Germline lookup yields CDR1 SGHAT and CDR2 FQDESV (reference sequence). The CDR3 contains 16 residues. With V trimmed by 0 bases and J by 4 bases, 5 bases remained unmatched. The CDR3 reads CASSLAGTANNEKLFF. CDR3 nucleotide sequence: TGTGCCAGCAGCTTAGCAGGGACAGCGAATAATGAAAAACTGTTTTTT.

The rearrangement links TRBV11-2 to TRBJ2-7; TRBD1 matches 9 bases. CDR3 length equals 15 residues. Per the germline V gene, CDR1 is SGHAT and CDR2 is FQNNGV. V was pared by 5 bases and J by 1 base, with 6 bases of the junction left unmatched. CDR3 protein: CASSRDRVDSYEQYF. The CDR3 bases are TGTGCCAGCAGCAGGGACAGGGTAGATTCCTACGAGCAGTACTTC.

The CDR3 protein is CASSQDIGSSGSISREQYF. In DNA, the CDR3 is TGCGCCAGCAGCCAAGATATTGGGTCTAGCGGGAGTATTTCTAGGGAGCAGTACTTC. The chain carries TRBV4-3 and TRBJ2-7, with 10 bases identical to TRBD2. V lost 0 bases and J lost 7; bases outside the gene matches: 18. Germline V gene data show CDR1 as LGHNA and CDR2 as YSLEER. CDR3 length equals 19 residues.

The chain carries TRBV4-3 and TRBJ2-7; D uncertain. This CDR3 region has 14 residues. Germline V lookup: CDR1 LGHNA, CDR2 YSLEER. Trimming pared 0 bases from V and 0 bases from J, leaving 6 bases between. The CDR3, as DNA: TGCGCCAGCAGCCAAGAAGTGAGCTCCTACGAGCAGTACTTC. Protein: CASSQEVSSYEQYF.

This chain links TRBV19 with TRBJ2-5; D not certain. The CDR3 runs 15 residues. Trimming shortened V by 5 bases and J by 3 bases, and 16 bases separated the two germline ends. Germline loops: CDR1 LNHDA, CDR2 SQIVND (reference sequence). The CDR3 is CASSLGPSLKETQYF. CDR3 DNA: TGTGCCAGTAGTCTTGGGCCGTCCCTGAAAGAGACCCAGTACTTC.

This clone was observed a few times. V is TRBV6-1 and J is TRBJ2-7; D might be TRBD1 (5 bases). Trimming left V 4 bases short and J 3 bases short, with 19 bases between. Germline V gene sequence: CDR1 MNHNS, CDR2 SASEGT. The CDR3 consists of 16 residues. The CDR3 spells CASSGYRLRQGYEQYF. CDR3 DNA: TGTGCCAGCAGTGGATATCGTTTGAGGCAGGGCTACGAGCAGTACTTC.

CDR3 amino acids: CASSPSPQGGRTDTQYF. The CDR3 nucleotides read TGTGCCAGCTCACCATCACCGCAGGGGGGAAGGACAGATACGCAGTATTTT. V usage is TRBV18 and J usage is TRBJ2-3; D perhaps matches TRBD1 (7 bases). Deletions cut 2 bases from V and 3 bases from J, with 18 bases between. Germline V gene lookup returns CDR1 KGHSH and CDR2 LQKENI. The CDR3 covers 17 residues.